This TCR beta chain was profiled in a study of T cell responses to AZD1222 COVID-19 vaccine. Regarding the study as a whole: Possibly, clonal diversity was underestimated; donors were largely white British and included more females.

The count of this clone is one. What it binds is unknown. TCRdb's table, derived via immunoSEQ multiplex PCR, lists solely in-frame clones and lacks some. The profile shows about 170,000 clones, about 87% of them singletons. Germline CDR1 reads SGHDN; CDR2 reads FVKESK. CDR3 length equals 13 residues. The V gene lost 5 bases and the J gene lost 6 bases, with 14 bases spanning the gap. The chain joins TRBV14 to TRBJ2-7; no clear D. This receptor was identified in an adult who received the MenACWY meningococcal vaccine as a control. The sample in question was peripheral blood, obtained 28 days after the second dose of the MenACWY control vaccine. CDR3 sequence (DNA): TGTGCCAGCAGCACACAGTTGAGAGCCGAGCAGTACTTC. Protein sequence: CASSTQLRAEQYF.